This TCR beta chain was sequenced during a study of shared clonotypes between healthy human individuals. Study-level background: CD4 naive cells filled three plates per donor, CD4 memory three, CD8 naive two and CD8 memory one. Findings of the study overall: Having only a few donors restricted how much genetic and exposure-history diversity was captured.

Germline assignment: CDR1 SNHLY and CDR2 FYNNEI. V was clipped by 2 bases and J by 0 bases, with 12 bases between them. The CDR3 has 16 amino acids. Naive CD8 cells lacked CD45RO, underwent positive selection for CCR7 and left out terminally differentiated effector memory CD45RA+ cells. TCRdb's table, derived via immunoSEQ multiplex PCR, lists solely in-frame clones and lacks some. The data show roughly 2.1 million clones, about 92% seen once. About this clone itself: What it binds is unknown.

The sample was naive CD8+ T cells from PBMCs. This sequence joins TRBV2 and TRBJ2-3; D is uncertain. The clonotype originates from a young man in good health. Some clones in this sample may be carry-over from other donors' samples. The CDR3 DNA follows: TGTGCCAGCAGTGAACGTAAGACGCTAAGCACAGATACGCAGTATTTT. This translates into CASSERKTLSTDTQYF.